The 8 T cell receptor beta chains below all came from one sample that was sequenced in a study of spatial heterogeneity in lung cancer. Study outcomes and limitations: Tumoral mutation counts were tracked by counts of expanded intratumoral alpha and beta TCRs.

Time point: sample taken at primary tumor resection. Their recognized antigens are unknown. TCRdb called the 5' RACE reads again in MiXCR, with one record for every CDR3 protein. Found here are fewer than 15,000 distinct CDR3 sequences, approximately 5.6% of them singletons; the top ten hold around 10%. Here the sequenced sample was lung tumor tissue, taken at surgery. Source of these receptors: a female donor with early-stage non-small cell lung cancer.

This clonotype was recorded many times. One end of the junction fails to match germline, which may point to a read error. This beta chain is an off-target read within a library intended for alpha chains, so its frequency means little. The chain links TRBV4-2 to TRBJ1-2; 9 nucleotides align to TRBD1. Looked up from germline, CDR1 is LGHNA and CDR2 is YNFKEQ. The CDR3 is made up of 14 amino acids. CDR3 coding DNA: TGTGCCAGCAGACAAGTGGGACAGGGATATGGCTACACCTTC. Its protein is CASRQVGQGYGYTF.

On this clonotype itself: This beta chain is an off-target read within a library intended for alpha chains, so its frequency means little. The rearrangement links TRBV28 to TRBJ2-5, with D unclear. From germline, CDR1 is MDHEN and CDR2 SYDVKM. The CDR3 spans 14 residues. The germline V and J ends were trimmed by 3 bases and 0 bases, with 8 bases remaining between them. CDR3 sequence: CASSFGRNQETQYF. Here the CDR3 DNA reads TGTGCCAGCAGTTTCGGCAGGAACCAAGAGACCCAGTACTTC.

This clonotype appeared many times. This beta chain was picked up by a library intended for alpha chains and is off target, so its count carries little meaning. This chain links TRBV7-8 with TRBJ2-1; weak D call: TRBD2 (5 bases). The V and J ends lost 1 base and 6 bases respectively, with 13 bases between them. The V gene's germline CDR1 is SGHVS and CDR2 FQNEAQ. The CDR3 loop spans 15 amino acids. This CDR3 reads CASSLGRQRFNEQFF. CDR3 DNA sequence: TGTGCCAGCAGCTTAGGGAGGCAGCGTTTCAATGAGCAGTTCTTC.

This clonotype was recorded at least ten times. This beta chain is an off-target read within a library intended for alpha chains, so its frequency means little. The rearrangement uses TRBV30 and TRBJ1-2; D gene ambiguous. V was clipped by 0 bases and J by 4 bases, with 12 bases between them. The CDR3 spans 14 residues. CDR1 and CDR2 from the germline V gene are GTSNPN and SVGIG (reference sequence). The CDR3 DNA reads TGTGCCTGGAGTGTACGAAACAGCTTCTATGGCTACACCTTC. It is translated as CAWSVRNSFYGYTF.

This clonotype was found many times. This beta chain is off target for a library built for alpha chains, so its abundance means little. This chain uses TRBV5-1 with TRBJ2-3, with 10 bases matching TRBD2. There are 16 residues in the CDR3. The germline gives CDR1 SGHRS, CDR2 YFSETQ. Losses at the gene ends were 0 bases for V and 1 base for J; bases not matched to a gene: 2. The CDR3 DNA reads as TGCGCCAGCAGCTTGGACGGGACTAGCGGCACAGATACGCAGTATTTT. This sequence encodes CASSLDGTSGTDTQYF.

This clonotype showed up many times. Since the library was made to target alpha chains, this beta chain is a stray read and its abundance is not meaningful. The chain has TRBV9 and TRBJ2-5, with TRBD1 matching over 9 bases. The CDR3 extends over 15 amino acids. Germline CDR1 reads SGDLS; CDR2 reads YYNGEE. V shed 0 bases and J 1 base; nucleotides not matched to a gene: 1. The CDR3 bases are TGTGCCAGCAGCGTAGGACAGGGGGGCCAAGAGACCCAGTACTTC. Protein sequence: CASSVGQGGQETQYF.

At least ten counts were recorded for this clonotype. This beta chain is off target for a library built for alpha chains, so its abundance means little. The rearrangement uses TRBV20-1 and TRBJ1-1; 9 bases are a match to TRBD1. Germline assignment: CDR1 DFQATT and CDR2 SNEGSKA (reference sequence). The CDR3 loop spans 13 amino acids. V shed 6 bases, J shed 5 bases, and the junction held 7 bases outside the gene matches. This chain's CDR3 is CSATGTGRTEAFF. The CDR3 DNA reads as TGCAGTGCCACGGGGACAGGGCGTACTGAAGCTTTCTTT.

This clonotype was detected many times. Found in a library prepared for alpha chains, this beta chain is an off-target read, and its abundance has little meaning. CDR3 nucleotides: TGTGCCAGCAGCCCTACAGGGTTAGGCCAGCCCCAGCATTTT. Its protein product is CASSPTGLGQPQHF. The chain combines TRBV7-9 with TRBJ1-5, with D tentatively TRBD1 (6 bases). The CDR3 spans 14 residues. Germline loops: CDR1 SEHNR, CDR2 FQNEAQ (reference sequence). V gave up 5 bases and J gave up 7 bases, with 15 bases separating them.